This T cell receptor (beta chain) appears in the sequencing data of a study of low-dose radiotherapy and immunotherapy resistance in tumors (dated 2022 in TCRdb). Some background on the complete study: In Cohort 1, 0.5 Gy per fraction was delivered every 2 weeks, and a total PTV dose of 6.5 Gy was prescribed. Cohort 2 received 1 Gy per fraction every two weeks, with a total of 13 Gy over 26 weeks. Nivolumab and ipilimumab were both given intravenously, with nivolumab at a 240 mg flat dose every two weeks and ipilimumab at 1 mg/kg every six weeks. Every two weeks, patients got intravenous cyclophosphamide at 200 mg/m2, given one day ahead of each radiation and immunotherapy administration. Patients took aspirin 300 mg orally once daily for four cycles, starting on cycle 1 day 1. No randomization into treatment groups was done for the people taking part in the trial. The translational analysis covered eight patients: three from the first dose cohort and the first five from the second dose cohort.

Relative to germline, V is missing 3 bases and J is missing 3 bases, with 6 bases of the junction outside any gene match. From the cysteine through the phenylalanine, the CDR3 covers 15 amino acids. Just the 45-base CDR3 DNA is kept, in frame starting at base 1. The CDR1 and CDR2 encoded by the germline V gene are KGHSH and LQKENI. In this sample, this clonotype turned up many times. This receptor's antigen is unknown. No base quality values were provided; no much bigger clone lies one nucleotide off. This specimen's time point label, per the study, means: after trial treatment. What this sample's treatment or condition label stands for: LDRT plus nivolumab, ipilimumab, low-dose cyclophosphamide and aspirin (RACIN trial). The donors came from RACIN, which was a single-arm phase I dose-escalation trial that paired nivolumab and ipilimumab with aspirin, low-dose cyclophosphamide and low-dose radiotherapy. To be eligible, a patient needed to have an advanced solid tumor that was TIL-negative.

Sequenced using an Illumina HiSeq 2500. Superscript III and a set of TRAV- and TRBV-specific primers were used to synthesize first-strand cDNA, so that both TCRalpha and TCRbeta chains were covered. A roughly 21-cycle PCR with Phusion amplified the TCRs, pairing a constant-region primer with the adapter that was attached to the V primers. The MessageAmp II aRNA Amplification Kit was used to amplify the isolated mRNA, with in vitro transcription run for more than 15 hours at 37 degrees C. The Dynabeads mRNA DIRECT Purification Kit was used to isolate mRNA for TCR sequencing. Indexed Illumina adapters were added in a second Phusion PCR of 20 to 30 cycles, after which AMPure XP beads were used to purify the products. Concerning the study's data processing: Custom Perl scripts pooled TCR sequences encoding the same protein, removed out-of-frame sequences and computed each clonotype's abundance. Any TCR sequence backed by just one read was left out of the analysis. Repertoire metrics included Shannon entropy, Gini index, clonality, richness, and frequency of TCRs shared between repertoires. The public reads were quality trimmed at Q25 with fastp and then assembled into clones with MiXCR by TCRdb, keeping productive beta chains. Rows are combined by CDR3 protein, so each entry shows the most common genes and DNA. The V and J calls shown here were made by TCRdb, not taken from the authors' results. The sample profile shows approximately 100,000 distinct CDR3 sequences; around 20% of them were found once. The ten largest account for about 4% of the sample.

This sample comprised PBMCs, obtained after low-dose radiotherapy plus immunotherapy. This TCR derives from a male donor with prostate cancer. Recombination connected TRBV18 to TRBJ2-7, with TRBD1 identical over 9 junction bases. The CDR3 region has the sequence CASSPGGTGFYEQYF. The nucleotide sequence is given as TGTGCCAGCTCACCGGGAGGGACAGGGTTCTACGAGCAGTACTTC.